The present TCR beta chain was sequenced within a study of T-cell memory formation after mild COVID-19. The length of the CDR3 is 14 residues. V was clipped by 4 bases and J by 3 bases; unmatched bases: 5. Germline V CDR1 and CDR2: ENHRY, SYGVKD. In TCRdb, the 5' RACE reads were re-called with MiXCR into one record per CDR3 protein. The sample has around 310,000 distinct CDR3 sequences; 14% are singletons. This clonotype was observed a few times. Its specificity is not known. Study results and caveats: A second wave expanding day 15 to 37 was CD4+-biased; contracting clones were balanced.

The V and J genes are TRBV10-3 and TRBJ1-1; 7 bases fit TRBD1. The specimen sequenced was PBMCs or a T cell subset sorted from them (not recorded which). The receptor was isolated from a man between 18 and 35 years old who had mild COVID-19 (a few samples of this study predate the infection). Cell type and time point are not known. CDR3 bases: TGTGCCATCAGTGCCTCAGGGGGAGACACTGAAGCTTTCTTT. It encodes CAISASGGDTEAFF.